This T cell receptor beta chain was recorded in a study of CD8 T cells in Susac syndrome. General study findings and limits: The TCR sequencing and HLA analysis in the study involved a relatively small number of individuals, as the study acknowledged.

A quantity of about 0.5 to 1 ug RNA underwent reverse transcription using random hexamers. It was immunoSEQ multiplex PCR that amplified TCR beta CDR3 across 54 Vbeta and 13 Jbeta. Each CDR3 protein is one row after TCRdb ran MiXCR on the immunoSEQ multiplex PCR reads. In the table there are around 150,000 distinct CDR3 sequences, just under 95% of which are singletons. The authors carried out high-throughput sequencing of TCR beta. They applied it to CD8+ and CD4+ T cells obtained from blood. Controls matched for age and sex were healthy donors. The V end lost 6 bases, the J end lost 4 bases, and 7 bases lay between the germline ends. CDR3 length equals 11 residues. CDR1 is MNHNS and CDR2 is SASEGT in the germline V gene. This clonotype was observed once. No antigen is known for it.

The TCR comes from a human donor in good health. The chain carries TRBV6-1 and TRBJ2-7; D is uncertain. Sequencing was carried out using CD4+ T cells from PBMCs. The CDR3 DNA reads as TGTGCCAGCAGGTGGATGTACGAGCAGTACTTC. Protein sequence: CASRWMYEQYF.